This TCR beta chain was retrieved from a study of human T cells and chemical hapten exposure. This clonotype has a handful of counts. Its antigen is not identified. The library gave individual cDNA molecules unique molecular identifiers. TCRdb ran MiXCR on the RACE reads and lists one entry per CDR3 protein. The sample carries roughly 200,000 distinct CDR3 sequences, 20% to 25% recorded once. Germline CDR1 MGHRA, CDR2 YSYEKL. The ends lost 1 base at V and 0 bases at J; junction bases unmatched: 12. The CDR3 length is 20 residues. The study, taken as a whole, reports: Among expanded TCRs, significantly more large CDR3 similarity clusters formed than among controls. Expanded TCR counts at PT1 were positively correlated with the patch test score.

This sample's time point: patch test 3, about 24 weeks after DPC sensitization. Treatment here: therapeutic diphenylcyclopropenone sensitization with weekly scalp DPC. RNA extraction used unfractionated whole blood as the source of total RNA. The sample in question was whole blood, obtained in connection with sensitization to the hapten diphenylcyclopropenone (DPC). The sequence was obtained from a middle-aged woman with alopecia areata. Some clones in this sample may be carry-over from other donors' samples. The gene calls are TRBV4-1 and TRBJ2-6; 7 nucleotides line up with TRBD2. DNA of the CDR3: TGCGCCAGCAGCCAAGTCGGGCGGGGAGGGACCCACTCTGGGGCCAACGTCCTGACTTTC. This sequence encodes CASSQVGRGGTHSGANVLTF.